These 25 T cell receptor beta chains came from one sample sequenced in a study of early T cells in non-severe SARS-CoV-2 infection. TCRdb independently ran MiXCR on the 5' RACE reads; one entry per CDR3 protein. This table holds fewer than 50,000 distinct CDR3 sequences, roughly 7% found once. Material: whole blood. The origin of the receptors is an adult who was a healthcare worker with PCR-confirmed SARS-CoV-2 infection or an uninfected control (not recorded which).

This clonotype was seen a few times. The V gene is TRBV4-2, the J gene TRBJ2-2; 8 positions match TRBD1. Germline CDR1 and CDR2: LGHNA and YNFKEQ. This CDR3 region has 16 residues. V lost 1 base, J lost 7 bases, and 8 bases stayed unmatched. CDR3 nucleotides: TGTGCCAGCAGCCAAGTTCGGTCAGGGGGCGGCGGGGAGCTGTTTTTT. This encodes CASSQVRSGGGGELFF.

This clonotype has ten or more counts. This chain joins TRBV2 and TRBJ1-6; D is unclear. Deletions cut 2 bases from V and 8 bases from J, with 10 bases between. The CDR3 loop spans 14 amino acids. Germline lookup yields CDR1 SNHLY and CDR2 FYNNEI. The CDR3 reads CASSERWKDSPLHF. The CDR3 bases are TGTGCCAGCAGTGAAAGATGGAAAGATTCACCCCTCCACTTT.

This clonotype came up many times. The chain links TRBV29-1 to TRBJ2-3; weak D call: TRBD2 (6 bases). Germline V gene data show CDR1 as SQVTM and CDR2 as ANQGSEA. CDR3 length equals 13 residues. V lost 6 bases to trimming and J lost 5 bases, with 15 bases between them. The CDR3 sequence: CSVWRGLEDTQYF. CDR3 DNA sequence: TGCAGCGTGTGGCGGGGCTTAGAAGATACGCAGTATTTT.

This clonotype was detected only a few times. This chain uses TRBV4-3 with TRBJ1-2; TRBD1 agrees at 10 bases. The CDR3 has 16 residues. Germline V lookup: CDR1 LGHNA, CDR2 YSLEER. V was clipped by 4 bases and J by 8 bases; unmatched bases: 13. The CDR3 DNA follows: TGCGCCAGCAGCCGGGATGCCCGGGACAGGGGAGTCGGCTACACCTTC. It yields the protein CASSRDARDRGVGYTF.

V gene TRBV12-3 or TRBV12-4 combines with J gene TRBJ2-7; no definite D call. Trimming took 3 bases from V and 9 from J, leaving 12 bases between them. The CDR3 is made up of 12 amino acids. CDR3 residues: CASSLLGPGQYF. CDR3 DNA: TGTGCCAGCAGTTTGCTTGGGCCTGGGCAGTACTTC.

This clonotype has a handful of counts. V usage is TRBV6-5 and J usage is TRBJ2-5; 14 positions agree with TRBD2. Trimming cost V 6 bases and J 1 base; bases outside gene matches: 1. The germline gives CDR1 MNHEY, CDR2 SVGAGI. CDR3 length: 15 residues. CDR3 bases: TGTGCCAGCAGCGGACTAGCGGGGGGCCAAGAGACCCAGTACTTC. It specifies CASSGLAGGQETQYF.

This clonotype was counted only a few times. This chain uses TRBV12-3 or TRBV12-4 with TRBJ1-6, with 9 bases that match TRBD1. This CDR3 region has 13 residues. V shed 10 bases and J 9 bases; nucleotides not matched to a gene: 7. The CDR3 DNA follows: TGTGCCACCAGGACAGGGGAGGGTTCACCCCTCCACTTT. Protein product: CATRTGEGSPLHF.

This clonotype was observed many times. The rearrangement uses TRBV7-9 and TRBJ1-4; 9 nucleotides match TRBD1. The CDR3 consists of 18 residues. Per the germline V gene, CDR1 is SEHNR and CDR2 is FQNEAQ (reference sequence). With 5 bases clipped from V and 3 bases from J, the junction kept 13 bases outside the gene matches. CDR3 nucleotide sequence: TGTGCCAGCAGCCGCATTCCGGGACAGGGAGGTTCTAATGAAAAACTGTTTTTT. Amino acid sequence: CASSRIPGQGGSNEKLFF.

The gene calls are TRBV25-1 and TRBJ1-6; 10 nucleotides match TRBD1. V shed 4 bases, J shed 0 bases, and the junction held 9 bases outside the gene matches. CDR3 size: 19 residues. CDR1 and CDR2 from the germline V gene are MGHDK and SYGVNS. CDR3 protein: CASSAARTGGSSYNSPLHF. In DNA, the CDR3 is TGTGCCAGCAGTGCAGCCCGGACAGGGGGGAGCTCCTATAATTCACCCCTCCACTTT.

With respect to this clonotype: The junction departs from the called germline gene at one end, perhaps through a read error. In DNA, the CDR3 is TGTGCCTGCAGTTACGAGGGGCCCCCCGCGGAGCTGTTTTTT. This encodes CACSYEGPPAELFF. This rearrangement joins TRBV6-5 to TRBJ2-2; D assignment may be TRBD1 or TRBD2 (5 bases each). The CDR3 loop spans 14 amino acids. From germline, CDR1 is MNHEY and CDR2 SVGAGI.

This clonotype was counted ten times or more. The chain employs TRBV20-1 and TRBJ2-7, with D possibly matching TRBD1 (5 bases). Germline V lookup: CDR1 DFQATT, CDR2 SNEGSKA (reference sequence). V gave up 4 bases and J gave up 2 bases, with 6 bases separating them. This CDR3 is 11 amino acids long. DNA of the CDR3: TGCAGTGCTATGACAGCCTACGAGCAGTACTTC. Residues: CSAMTAYEQYF.

This clonotype has just a few counts. The chain is built from TRBV9 and TRBJ2-1, with D maybe TRBD2 (5 bases). V was pared by 0 bases and J by 12 bases, with 13 bases between. Germline-derived CDR1 and CDR2 are SGDLS and YYNGEE. The CDR3 is made up of 13 amino acids. The CDR3 region is CASSVGRGSGQFF. The CDR3 DNA reads TGTGCCAGCAGCGTAGGCCGGGGTTCGGGGCAGTTCTTC.

Remarks on this clonotype: A much larger clone lies a single base off, so this may be a read error. The genes are TRBV12-3 or TRBV12-4 and TRBJ1-6, with D perhaps TRBD1 (6 bases). Trimming left V 7 bases short and J 9 bases short, with 16 bases between. The CDR3 covers 14 residues. CDR3 amino acids: CASTNMDRASPLHF. The CDR3 DNA reads TGTGCCAGCACCAACATGGACAGAGCTTCACCCCTCCACTTT.

This clonotype has a handful of counts. The rearrangement joins TRBV7-8 to TRBJ1-1; D is unclear. Per germline, CDR1 SGHVS and CDR2 FQNEAQ. The CDR3 has 14 amino acids. The V and J ends lost 2 bases and 5 bases respectively, with 12 bases between them. The CDR3 DNA is TGTGCCAGCAGCTTAATGTTCTGGGAAACTGAAGCTTTCTTT. Amino acids: CASSLMFWETEAFF.

This clonotype was seen a handful of times. The rearrangement uses TRBV3-2 and TRBJ2-2; the table's D call, TRBD1, has no DNA check behind it. TRBV3-2 is labeled a pseudogene. The CDR3 runs to 15 residues. CDR3 region: CASNIGQGRTGELFF. CDR3 in DNA: TGTGCCAGCAACATCGGACAGGGCCGGACCGGGGAGCTGTTTTTT.

This clonotype has more than one count but fewer than ten. The chain carries TRBV7-2 and TRBJ2-3, with 7 bases fitting TRBD1. CDR3 length equals 13 residues. CDR1 SGHTA and CDR2 FQGNSA come from the germline V gene. The trim removed 4 bases at V and 5 bases at J, leaving 3 bases unmatched. The CDR3 loop reads CASSSDREDTQYF. Written as DNA, the CDR3 is TGTGCCAGCAGCTCAGACAGGGAAGATACGCAGTATTTT. The complete variable domain, with remaining parts taken from reference TRBV7-2 and TRBJ2-3, reads GAGVSQSPSNKVTEKGKDVELRCDPISGHTALYWYRQSLGQGLEFLIYFQGNSAPDKSGLPSDRFSAERTGGSVSTLTIQRTQQEDSAVYLCASSSDREDTQYFGPGTRLTVL.

The chain carries TRBV7-9 and TRBJ2-7; a possible D gene is TRBD1 (5 bases). The CDR3 has 15 residues. The germline V and J ends were trimmed by 5 bases and 1 base, with 15 bases remaining between them. The germline V gene has CDR1 SEHNR and CDR2 FQNEAQ (reference sequence). CDR3 nucleotide sequence: TGTGCCAGCAGCCCCGACCGACAGTTTTCCTACGAGCAGTACTTC. Protein product: CASSPDRQFSYEQYF.

Ten or more counts support this clonotype. The chain carries TRBV7-3 and TRBJ1-1; D call uncertain. Deletions cut 8 bases from V and 4 bases from J, with 14 bases between. From germline, CDR1 is SGHTA and CDR2 FQGTGA. The CDR3 loop spans 13 amino acids. The CDR3 is CASRPGLITEAFF. As DNA, the CDR3 is TGTGCCAGCCGTCCGGGTCTGATCACTGAAGCTTTCTTT.

This clonotype was detected only a few times. V usage is TRBV7-7 and J usage is TRBJ2-1; D not resolved. The ends were cut back, 1 base at V and 5 bases at J, with 6 bases in the middle. The length of the CDR3 is 13 residues. Germline V gives CDR1 SSHAT, CDR2 FNYEAQ (reference sequence). CDR3 in DNA: TGTGCCAGCAGCTTAGACAGACACAATGAGCAGTTCTTC. Amino acid sequence: CASSLDRHNEQFF.

This clonotype was counted at least ten times. The chain combines TRBV5-4 with TRBJ2-7; D is ambiguous. Germline CDR1 SGHNT, CDR2 YYREEE (reference sequence). The CDR3 is made up of 14 amino acids. V lost 4 bases and J 6 bases, leaving 17 bases between the germline ends. CDR3 nucleotide sequence: TGTGCCAGCAGCCATAACTACCCCCTAACCGAGCAGTACTTC. Translated: CASSHNYPLTEQYF.

The rearrangement links TRBV12-3 or TRBV12-4 to TRBJ1-4; no clear D gene. CDR3 size: 16 residues. Trimming cost V 4 bases and J 7 bases, with 19 bases left between them. This chain's CDR3 is CASSYRAGFVSEKLFF. The DNA for the CDR3 is TGTGCCAGCAGTTATAGGGCTGGGTTCGTTAGTGAAAAACTGTTTTTT.

This clonotype was seen more than once but under ten times. The chain links TRBV15 to TRBJ1-3; D is uncertain. Germline lookup yields CDR1 LNHNV and CDR2 YYDKDF (reference sequence). V lost 6 bases to trimming and J lost 3 bases, with 15 bases between them. This CDR3 is built from 15 residues. CDR3 region: CATSSRYGDGNTIYF. CDR3 coding DNA: TGTGCCACCAGTTCCCGTTACGGAGATGGAAACACCATATATTTT.

The table lists this clonotype with a few counts. V is TRBV5-1 and J is TRBJ2-3; 7 bases fit TRBD1. The CDR3 is 16 amino acids. The germline V gene encodes CDR1 SGHRS and CDR2 YFSETQ. The J segment lost 3 bases and the V segment lost 4 bases, leaving 11 bases of the junction unmatched. This CDR3 reads CASSPTGQAWTDTQYF. CDR3 nucleotides: TGCGCCAGCAGCCCGACCGGACAGGCGTGGACAGATACGCAGTATTTT.

V is TRBV20-1 and J is TRBJ1-4; no firm D call. The length of the CDR3 is 14 residues. The germline CDR1 and CDR2 sequences are DFQATT and SNEGSKA (reference sequence). The V gene lost 1 base and the J gene lost 5 bases, with 11 bases spanning the gap. CDR3 sequence: CSARVPGGNEKLFF. The DNA of the CDR3 is TGCAGTGCTAGAGTCCCCGGTGGGAATGAAAAACTGTTTTTT.

This clonotype has ten or more counts. The chain carries TRBV30 and TRBJ1-3; D gene uncertain. The germline V and J ends were trimmed by 0 bases and 8 bases, with 14 bases remaining between them. Germline V gene lookup returns CDR1 GTSNPN and CDR2 SVGIG (reference sequence). CDR3 size: 14 residues. The CDR3 sequence is CAWSVGAGVYTIYF. CDR3 sequence (DNA): TGTGCCTGGAGTGTCGGCGCTGGGGTGTACACCATATATTTT.